The clone carrying this T cell receptor beta chain was seen a handful of times. Its specificity is unknown. J was trimmed by 4 bases and V by 4 bases; bases with no gene match: 6. This CDR3 region has 14 residues. The V gene's germline CDR1 is SGDLS and CDR2 YYNGEE. All the people who gave samples were healthy bone marrow donors. These data come from a study of cytomegalovirus exposure and HLA in healthy donors. Whole-study results and caveats: What was likely a sequencing artifact was a cluster of highly shared sequence variants. High sensitivity and specificity were reportedly achieved when the classifier diagnosed cytomegalovirus status.

The PCR had 60 Vbeta and 13 Jbeta primers. This table comes from immunoSEQ multiplex PCR, and its TCRdb copy is limited to in-frame clones, with some not included. Of 150,000 to 200,000 clones listed, around 74% are singletons. The sample consisted of PBMCs. The chain employs TRBV9 and TRBJ2-7; 9 nucleotides match TRBD2. The clonotype comes from a female donor in good health and CMV-seronegative. Here the CDR3 reads CASSFGGGGYEQYF. CDR3 coding DNA: TGTGCCAGCAGCTTCGGCGGGGGGGGTTACGAGCAGTACTTC.